Presented here are 9 T cell receptor beta chains from one specimen sequenced in a study of cytomegalovirus exposure and HLA in healthy donors (dated by TCRdb to about 2017). Library preparation employed the immunoSEQ multiplex PCR assay. For the multiplex PCR, a mixture combining 60 forward primers for TCR Vbeta segments and 13 reverse primers for TCR Jbeta segments was used. TCRdb limited this immuneACCESS table to in-frame rearrangements with V and J called. A share of clones is missing; checked studies link under half to unresolved V genes, and the rest is unexplained. In this sample the table shows roughly 120,000 clones, around 81% of which occur a single time. Jointly, the top ten make up around 2.1% of the sample. The sample consisted of PBMCs. The receptor set was obtained from a woman in her 30s in good health and CMV-seronegative.

This clone was seen once. The genes are TRBV7-2 and TRBJ2-1, with D hard to call. Germline V lookup: CDR1 SGHTA, CDR2 FQGNSA. Trimming left V 0 bases short and J 0 bases short, with 6 bases between. The CDR3 length is 15 residues. DNA for the CDR3: TGTGCCAGCAGCTTAGCCGCGAGCTCCTACAATGAGCAGTTCTTC. Translating gives CASSLAASSYNEQFF. The whole variable domain, remainder taken from reference TRBV7-2 and TRBJ2-1, is GAGVSQSPSNKVTEKGKDVELRCDPISGHTALYWYRQSLGQGLEFLIYFQGNSAPDKSGLPSDRFSAERTGGSVSTLTIQRTQQEDSAVYLCASSLAASSYNEQFFGPGTRLTVL.

This clone showed up just a few times. This chain connects TRBV5-4 to TRBJ1-1, with 10 bases that match TRBD1. Germline CDR1 SGHNT, CDR2 YYREEE (reference sequence). The CDR3 is 13 amino acids. V was pared by 9 bases and J by 11 bases, with 13 bases of the junction left unmatched. The CDR3 spells CAISPGTGESAFF. The CDR3 DNA is TGTGCCATCTCTCCCGGGACAGGGGAATCGGCTTTCTTT.

V usage is TRBV21-1 and J usage is TRBJ2-1; the table's D call, TRBD2, was not checked against the DNA. TRBV21-1 constitutes a pseudogene. The CDR3 covers 17 residues. This CDR3 is CASSKSLRLAGGSKQFF. The CDR3 DNA follows: TGTGCCAGCAGCAAGAGTTTGAGACTAGCGGGAGGGAGTAAGCAGTTCTTC.

The V gene is TRBV7-2, the J gene TRBJ2-1, with D possibly matching TRBD1 (5 bases). Germline V lookup: CDR1 SGHTA, CDR2 FQGNSA. V lost 1 base, J lost 6 bases, and 7 bases lay in between. The CDR3 runs to 13 residues. CDR3 protein: CASSLVDTNEQFF. As DNA, the CDR3 is TGTGCCAGCAGCTTAGTGGACACCAATGAGCAGTTCTTC.

This chain connects TRBV2 to TRBJ2-3; weak D call: TRBD2 (6 bases). Germline CDR1 reads SNHLY; CDR2 reads FYNNEI. CDR3 length equals 15 residues. With 4 bases removed from V and 0 bases from J, the gap between germline ends came to 11 bases. The CDR3 bases are TGTGCCAGCAGTGGTTGGGGGGTTAGCACAGATACGCAGTATTTT. Protein sequence: CASSGWGVSTDTQYF.

V gene TRBV6-1 combines with J gene TRBJ2-5; D is possibly TRBD1 (5 bases). The CDR3 covers 13 residues. The germline gives CDR1 MNHNS, CDR2 SASEGT. Trimming took 8 bases from V and 5 from J, leaving 15 bases between them. The CDR3 loop is CASLGVRGETQYF. CDR3 nucleotides: TGTGCCAGCCTAGGGGTGCGTGGGGAGACCCAGTACTTC.

V gene TRBV7-9 combines with J gene TRBJ1-1; 7 nucleotides align to TRBD1. The germline V gene encodes CDR1 SEHNR and CDR2 FQNEAQ (reference sequence). CDR3 length equals 11 residues. The J segment lost 8 bases and the V segment lost 5 bases, leaving 2 bases of the junction unmatched. CDR3 region: CASSPGGEAFF. CDR3 DNA sequence: TGTGCCAGCAGCCCAGGGGGGGAAGCTTTCTTT.

The genes are TRBV18 and TRBJ2-5; TRBD2 agrees at 8 bases. The V and J ends lost 6 bases and 4 bases, in that order; junction bases with no gene match: 13. The CDR3 is made up of 16 amino acids. Germline loops: CDR1 KGHSH, CDR2 LQKENI. The CDR3 is CASSPGLAGGGETQYF. The CDR3 nucleotides are TGTGCCAGCTCTCCAGGACTAGCTGGGGGCGGAGAGACCCAGTACTTC.

This rearrangement joins TRBV10-3 to TRBJ2-5; TRBD1 might be the D (5 bases). Germline-derived CDR1 and CDR2 are ENHRY and SYGVKD. The length of the CDR3 is 13 residues. V lost 8 bases and J lost 5, with 15 bases in between. The CDR3, as DNA: TGTGCCATCCGGACACCGGTAGAGGAGACCCAGTACTTC. It is translated as CAIRTPVEETQYF.